The rows below give T cell receptor beta chains drawn from one sample of a study of shared clonotypes between healthy human individuals. Only in-frame clones appear in the TCRdb table, and some are missing; sequencing was by immunoSEQ multiplex PCR. The sample has about 1.5 million clones, approximately 98% seen once. Sequencing input: naive CD4+ T cells sorted from blood. These receptors originate from a man aged 30 to 45 in good health. Each CDR3 is given with its conserved first and last residue. D genes are given only for firm matches. Clone size is not always given. Where it is, it says once, few, many or a class for expanded clones.

.	TRBV11-3	TRBJ2-3	.	CASSSSWGPGDTQYF	TGTGCCAGCAGCTCATCCTGGGGCCCGGGAGATACGCAGTATTTT
TRBD1	TRBV18	TRBJ2-1	.	CASSPIAGTGPYNEQFF	TGTGCCAGCTCACCCATCGCCGGGACAGGACCCTACAATGAGCAGTTCTTC
.	TRBV29-1	TRBJ2-1	.	CSVDREAYNEQFF	TGCAGCGTTGACAGGGAAGCCTACAATGAGCAGTTCTTC
TRBD2	TRBV27	TRBJ2-2	.	CASSLFHSGRNTGELFF	TGTGCCAGCAGTTTATTTCATAGCGGGAGGAACACCGGGGAGCTGTTTTTT
TRBD2	TRBV9	TRBJ2-7	.	CASSVGTSSQEQYF	TGTGCCAGCAGCGTCGGGACTAGCTCTCAAGAGCAGTACTTC
.	TRBV11-3	TRBJ2-1	.	CASSPSRVYNEQFF	TGTGCCAGCAGCCCGTCCCGGGTCTACAATGAGCAGTTCTTC
TRBD1	TRBV9	TRBJ2-7	.	CASNQGQGADEQYF	TGTGCCAGCAATCAGGGACAGGGGGCTGACGAGCAGTACTTC
.	TRBV18	TRBJ2-1	.	CASSRGLYNEQFF	TGTGCCAGCTCACGGGGGTTGTACAATGAGCAGTTCTTC
.	TRBV5-4	TRBJ1-3	.	CASSLRGRGNTIYF	TGTGCCAGCAGCTTGCGGGGGCGTGGAAACACCATATATTTT
.	TRBV5-4	TRBJ1-2	.	CASSLRMAGAYGYTF	TGTGCCAGCAGCTTGAGAATGGCGGGAGCCTATGGCTACACCTTC
TRBD2	TRBV7-9	TRBJ2-1	.	CASSLNLAGGDEQFF	TGTGCCAGCAGCTTAAATTTGGCGGGAGGGGATGAGCAGTTCTTC
TRBD2	TRBV29-1	TRBJ2-2	.	CSVLREGLSNTGELFF	TGCAGCGTTTTAAGGGAGGGCCTCTCGAACACCGGGGAGCTGTTTTTT
TRBD1	TRBV29-1	TRBJ1-4	.	CSVEGIPTGVGEKLFF	TGCAGCGTTGAAGGAATCCCGACAGGGGTGGGTGAAAAACTGTTTTTT
TRBD1	TRBV6-5	TRBJ1-4	once	CASRQGAGSEKLFF	TGTGCCAGCAGACAGGGGGCGGGAAGTGAAAAACTGTTTTTT
TRBD2	TRBV28	TRBJ2-7	.	CASTRSGRIGDYEQYF	TGTGCCAGCACCCGTAGCGGGCGGATAGGTGACTACGAGCAGTACTTC
.	TRBV18	TRBJ2-5	.	CASSRDQSLETQYF	TGTGCCAGCTCACGGGACCAGAGTCTGGAGACCCAGTACTTC
.	TRBV18	TRBJ2-3	.	CASSPPAADTQYF	TGTGCCAGCTCACCACCCGCGGCGGATACGCAGTATTTT
.	TRBV2	TRBJ2-7	.	CASSDEGYEQYF	TGTGCCAGCAGTGATGAGGGTTACGAGCAGTACTTC
TRBD2	TRBV18	TRBJ2-5	.	CASSPLAGGSQETQYF	TGTGCCAGCTCCCCCTTGGCGGGAGGGTCCCAAGAGACCCAGTACTTC
.	TRBV9	TRBJ2-1	.	CASSAKSWRAVDEQFF	TGTGCCAGCAGCGCGAAATCCTGGAGGGCCGTCGATGAGCAGTTCTTC
.	TRBV11-2	TRBJ2-1	once	CASSLLLTAQGIYNEQFF	TGTGCCAGCAGCTTATTGTTGACAGCCCAGGGAATCTACAATGAGCAGTTCTTC
TRBD1	TRBV4-3	TRBJ1-1	.	CASSQDPGTANTEAFF	TGCGCCAGCAGCCAAGACCCCGGGACAGCGAACACTGAAGCTTTCTTT
TRBD1	TRBV29-1	TRBJ1-4	.	CSVPGQGEEKLFF	TGCAGCGTCCCGGGACAGGGGGAAGAAAAACTGTTTTTT
.	TRBV9	TRBJ2-5	.	CASSANVGRETQYF	TGTGCCAGCAGCGCCAACGTAGGGAGAGAGACCCAGTACTTC
.	TRBV9	TRBJ2-7	.	CASSLGPLAPQTYYEQYF	TGTGCCAGCAGCCTAGGGCCCCTAGCCCCCCAAACGTACTACGAGCAGTACTTC
TRBD2	TRBV5-1	TRBJ2-7	.	CASSLNGRLFEQYF	TGCGCCAGCAGCTTGAACGGGAGGTTGTTCGAGCAGTACTTC
TRBD2	TRBV11-2	TRBJ2-7	once	CASSLVGSGTTYEQYF	TGTGCCAGCAGCTTAGTGGGTAGCGGGACTACCTACGAGCAGTACTTC
.	TRBV7-2	TRBJ2-7	.	CASSLDFGAYEQYF	TGTGCCAGCAGCTTAGATTTCGGGGCCTACGAGCAGTACTTC
TRBD2	TRBV27	TRBJ2-2	.	CASSLRGTSGSTGELFF	TGTGCCAGCAGTTTACGGGGGACTAGCGGGAGTACCGGGGAGCTGTTTTTT
.	TRBV5-6	TRBJ2-7	.	CASSLGDPSYEQYF	TGTGCCAGCAGCTTAGGAGACCCTTCCTACGAGCAGTACTTC
.	TRBV5-6	TRBJ2-1	.	CASSSVDLSSYNEQFF	TGTGCCAGCAGCTCGGTAGACCTGAGCTCCTACAATGAGCAGTTCTTC
.	TRBV19	TRBJ2-3	once	CASSIGAPNTQYF	TGTGCCAGTAGTATCGGCGCCCCGAATACGCAGTATTTT
.	TRBV10-3	TRBJ2-5	.	CAIRGGAQETQYF	TGTGCCATCAGAGGCGGGGCCCAAGAGACCCAGTACTTC
TRBD2	TRBV6-1	TRBJ2-1	.	CASSELLAGIYNEQFF	TGTGCCAGCAGTGAATTGCTAGCGGGGATCTACAATGAGCAGTTCTTC
TRBD2	TRBV7-8	TRBJ2-1	.	CASSAGTSGTDEQFF	TGTGCCAGCAGCGCCGGGACTAGCGGGACCGATGAGCAGTTCTTC
TRBD1	TRBV25-1	TRBJ1-2	.	CASSLTGGYGYTF	TGTGCCAGCAGTTTAACAGGGGGGTATGGCTACACCTTC
.	TRBV18	TRBJ2-3	.	CASSSFTDTQYF	TGCGCCAGCTCATCCTTCACAGATACGCAGTATTTT
TRBD2	TRBV15	TRBJ2-7	.	CATSRGLAGAYPPYEQYF	TGTGCCACCAGCAGAGGTCTAGCGGGAGCCTATCCCCCCTACGAGCAGTACTTC
.	TRBV11-2	TRBJ1-2	.	CASSFISGGDYGYTF	TGTGCCAGCAGCTTTATTTCGGGGGGAGACTATGGCTACACCTTC
TRBD1	TRBV6-5	TRBJ1-2	.	CASFKLGTGLGYTF	TGTGCCAGCTTCAAATTGGGGACAGGGCTCGGCTACACCTTC
.	TRBV5-1	TRBJ2-7	.	CASSLAPQGPTSYEQYF	TGCGCCAGCAGCTTGGCCCCCCAGGGACCCACTAGTTACGAGCAGTACTTC
TRBD1	TRBV28	TRBJ1-5	.	CASTQGQGDQPQHF	TGTGCCAGCACCCAGGGACAGGGAGATCAGCCCCAGCATTTT
TRBD1	TRBV2	TRBJ1-2	.	CASRDRDREPGYTF	TGTGCCAGCAGAGACCGGGACAGGGAACCTGGCTACACCTTC
.	TRBV25-1	TRBJ1-2	.	CASSESLGLGYTF	TGTGCCAGCAGTGAAAGTCTGGGGCTTGGCTACACCTTC
.	TRBV30	TRBJ1-1	.	CAWINGGTEAFF	TGTGCCTGGATTAACGGCGGCACTGAAGCTTTCTTT
TRBD1	TRBV2	TRBJ1-5	.	CASRTRDRDQPQHF	TGTGCCAGCCGTACCCGGGACAGGGATCAGCCCCAGCATTTT
TRBD1	TRBV9	TRBJ1-2	.	CASSGGQGTYYGYTF	TGTGCCAGCAGCGGCGGACAGGGGACCTACTATGGCTACACCTTC
.	TRBV5-4	TRBJ2-7	.	CATSGGGSGSEQYF	TGTGCCACCTCAGGAGGGGGGAGCGGCTCCGAGCAGTACTTC
.	TRBV6-6	TRBJ2-2	.	CASTVRASPTGELFF	TGTGCCAGCACCGTCAGGGCTAGCCCCACCGGGGAGCTGTTTTTT
.	TRBV6-1	TRBJ2-1	.	CASTARLGNEQFF	TGTGCCAGCACGGCCAGGCTGGGCAATGAGCAGTTCTTC
.	TRBV30	TRBJ1-5	once	CACSRDGQPQHF	TGTGCCTGCAGCAGGGACGGTCAGCCCCAGCATTTT
.	TRBV7-2	TRBJ1-5	once	CASSLGGRQPQHF	TGTGCCAGCAGCTTAGGAGGGCGTCAGCCCCAGCATTTT